The entry below describes one T cell receptor (beta chain). Its antigen is unknown. This sample stems from a study of identical twins. General study points: Cross-sectional statistics underpinned the conclusions; the same donors were not followed. High-abundance cord blood beta clonotypes had fewer insertions; memory repertoires showed none.

The germline gives CDR1 MDHEN, CDR2 SYDVKM. The CDR3 extends over 16 amino acids. The junction had 11 bases not matched to a gene; V was cut back by 7 bases and J by 2 bases. Carrying unique molecular identifiers, the cDNA also gained a universal primer site through template switching. TCRdb recomputed calls from the 5' RACE reads with MiXCR, one row per CDR3 protein. The sample has under 400,000 distinct CDR3 sequences; 9% to 10% are singletons. The TCR sequence derives from a woman in her forties or fifties in good health. The chain combines TRBV28 with TRBJ2-3, with 8 bases matching TRBD2. Sequencing was done on a sample of naive T cells sorted from blood. CDR3 nucleotides: TGTGCCAGCAAAACGGGGGGGGCCCCCCCCACAGATACGCAGTATTTT. Residues: CASKTGGAPPTDTQYF.